This TCR beta chain comes out of a study of response to subunit inactivated influenza vaccine. Findings of the study overall: Seasonal influenza vaccination, on each occasion, was suggested by the authors to recruit few new T cells.

Trimming removed 4 bases at V and 9 bases at J, with 13 bases between. Germline CDR1 and CDR2: MDHEN and SYDVKM. The CDR3 has 12 residues. This clonotype has only a few counts. What it binds is unknown. One entry per CDR3 protein, called by TCRdb with MiXCR from the RT-PCR reads. The sample consists of roughly 700,000 distinct CDR3 sequences, 15% to 18% of them appearing once. This specimen was PBMCs from blood, taken approximately 13 days after vaccination. This clonotype was obtained from a man between 50 and 59 years old who received an inactivated influenza vaccine. The chain links TRBV28 to TRBJ2-7; D is possibly TRBD2 (6 bases). The CDR3 bases are TGTGCCAGCAGTTCTCACGGGAGAGGGCAGTACTTC. It is translated as CASSSHGRGQYF.